The clone carrying this T cell receptor (beta chain) was observed once. What it recognizes is unknown. CDR1 is SGHRS, CDR2 YFSETQ, per germline. The CDR3 sequence is 14 residues long. With 6 bases clipped from V and 2 bases from J, the junction kept 5 bases outside the gene matches. Researchers ran the PCR with 60 Vbeta and 13 Jbeta primers. TCRdb's table, derived via immunoSEQ multiplex PCR, lists solely in-frame clones and lacks some. Of some 120,000 clones in the sample, approximately 72% were seen once. The data belong to a study of cytomegalovirus exposure and HLA in healthy donors. Study-level background: As released early, the data held around 80 million unique TCRs from HLA-typed donors.

Study-level points and caveats: The authors later linked a missense DCLRE1C variant to TCR beta V- and J-gene trimming.

The receptor was isolated from a woman in her 50s in good health and CMV-seropositive. The V gene is TRBV5-1, the J gene TRBJ1-3, with 7 bases matching TRBD1. Material for sequencing was PBMCs. The CDR3: CASMKGAPGNTIYF. The CDR3 DNA follows: TGCGCCAGCATGAAGGGGGCGCCTGGAAACACCATATATTTT.